This T cell receptor (beta chain) was found in a study of blood T cell repertoires in COVID-19. Study as a whole: Two consecutive negative NP/OP PCR tests, clearance, or resolved symptoms defined Cohort 3 recovery. COVID-19 samples from acute and convalescent phases originated in the United States, Italy and Spain.

Trimming removed 3 bases from V and 9 bases from J, with 14 bases in between. The CDR3 covers 13 residues. Per the original methods: Researchers report that nucleated cell counts were estimated from reference gene primer amplification. This table comes from immunoSEQ multiplex PCR, and its TCRdb copy is limited to in-frame clones, with some not included. From that table come the V and J calls and clone size; the DNA was used to work out D and trimming. The table shows roughly 140,000 clones, with over 75% occurring only once. This clone has a single count. Those who participated ranged in age from about 18 to 89 years and resided in roughly 26 US areas.

The V gene is TRBV12-3 or TRBV12-4, the J gene TRBJ1-1; D might be TRBD1 (6 bases). The sample comprised PBMCs or T cells enriched from blood (not recorded which). This sequence was found in a man aged 50-60 years in a cohort exposed to, infected with or recovered from COVID-19 (not recorded which). The CDR3, as DNA: TGTGCCAGCAGTTTGAGGGCAGGACAGCAAGCTTTCTTT. Translated: CASSLRAGQQAFF.